The clone carrying this TCR beta chain appeared a few times. The primer mix had 60 Vbeta and 13 Jbeta primers. TCRdb keeps only in-frame clones here, not all; method: immunoSEQ multiplex PCR. This table holds around 140,000 clones, approximately 10% found once. The data originate from a study of cytomegalovirus exposure and HLA in healthy donors. The CDR3 contains 16 residues. Unmatched junction bases numbered 13, after V lost 4 bases and J lost 4 bases. Germline loops: CDR1 SGHRS, CDR2 YFSETQ. This sequence was found in a middle-aged woman in good health and CMV-seropositive. The chain combines TRBV5-1 with TRBJ2-7; TRBD2 matches 8 bases. The sequenced sample was PBMCs. CDR3 region: CASSPSPGGVGYEQYF. As DNA, the CDR3 is TGCGCCAGCAGCCCTAGCCCGGGGGGGGTGGGGTACGAGCAGTACTTC.